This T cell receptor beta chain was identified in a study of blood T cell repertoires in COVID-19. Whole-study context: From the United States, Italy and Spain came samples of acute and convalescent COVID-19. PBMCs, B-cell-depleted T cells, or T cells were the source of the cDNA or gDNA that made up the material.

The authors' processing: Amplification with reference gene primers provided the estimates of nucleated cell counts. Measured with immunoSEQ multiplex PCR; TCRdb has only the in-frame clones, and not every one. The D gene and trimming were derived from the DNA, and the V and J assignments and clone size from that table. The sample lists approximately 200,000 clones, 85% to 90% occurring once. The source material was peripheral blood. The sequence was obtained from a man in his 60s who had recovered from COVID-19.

The DNA of the CDR3 is TGTGCCAGTAGTATAGATCACCTAGCGGGAAGGTACGAGCAGTACTTC. It codes for CASSIDHLAGRYEQYF. V usage is TRBV19 and J usage is TRBJ2-7, with 9 bases identical to TRBD2. CDR3 length: 16 amino acids. Germline CDR1 LNHDA, CDR2 SQIVND (reference sequence). The junction had 7 bases not matched to a gene; V was cut back by 0 bases and J by 4 bases.